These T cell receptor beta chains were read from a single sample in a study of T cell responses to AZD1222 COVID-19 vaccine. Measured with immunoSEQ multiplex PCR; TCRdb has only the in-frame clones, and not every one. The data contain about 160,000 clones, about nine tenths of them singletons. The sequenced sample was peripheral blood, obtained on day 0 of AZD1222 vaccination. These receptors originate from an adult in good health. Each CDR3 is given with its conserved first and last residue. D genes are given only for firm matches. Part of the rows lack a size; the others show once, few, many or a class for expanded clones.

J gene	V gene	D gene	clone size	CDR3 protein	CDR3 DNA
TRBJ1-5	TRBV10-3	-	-	CAISAGNQPQHF	TGTGCCATCAGTGCTGGGAATCAGCCCCAGCATTTT
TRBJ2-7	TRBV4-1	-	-	CASSPGLSYEQYF	TGCGCCAGCAGCCCGGGACTTTCCTACGAGCAGTACTTC
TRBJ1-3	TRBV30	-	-	CAWSAESGNTIYF	TGTGCCTGGAGTGCGGAAAGCGGAAACACCATATATTTT
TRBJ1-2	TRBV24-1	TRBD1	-	CATSDTSTGDYGYTF	TGTGCCACCAGTGATACTTCGACAGGGGACTATGGCTACACCTTC
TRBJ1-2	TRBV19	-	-	CASSIGASYGYTF	TGTGCCAGTAGTATAGGGGCCTCCTATGGCTACACCTTC
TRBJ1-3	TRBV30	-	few	CAWSVRGAGNTIYF	TGTGCCTGGAGTGTTAGAGGGGCTGGAAACACCATATATTTT
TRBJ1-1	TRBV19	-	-	CASSAGQMNTEAFF	TGTGCCAGTAGTGCGGGTCAAATGAACACTGAAGCTTTCTTT
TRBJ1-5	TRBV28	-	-	CASSPRAQHQPQHF	TGTGCCAGCAGTCCGCGCGCCCAACATCAGCCCCAGCATTTT
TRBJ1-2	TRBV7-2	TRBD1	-	CASSLEPQGNYGYTF	TGTGCCAGCAGCTTAGAGCCACAGGGGAACTATGGCTACACCTTC
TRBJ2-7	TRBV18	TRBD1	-	CASSQPGQGYYEQYF	TGTGCCAGCTCACAACCGGGACAGGGCTACTACGAGCAGTACTTC